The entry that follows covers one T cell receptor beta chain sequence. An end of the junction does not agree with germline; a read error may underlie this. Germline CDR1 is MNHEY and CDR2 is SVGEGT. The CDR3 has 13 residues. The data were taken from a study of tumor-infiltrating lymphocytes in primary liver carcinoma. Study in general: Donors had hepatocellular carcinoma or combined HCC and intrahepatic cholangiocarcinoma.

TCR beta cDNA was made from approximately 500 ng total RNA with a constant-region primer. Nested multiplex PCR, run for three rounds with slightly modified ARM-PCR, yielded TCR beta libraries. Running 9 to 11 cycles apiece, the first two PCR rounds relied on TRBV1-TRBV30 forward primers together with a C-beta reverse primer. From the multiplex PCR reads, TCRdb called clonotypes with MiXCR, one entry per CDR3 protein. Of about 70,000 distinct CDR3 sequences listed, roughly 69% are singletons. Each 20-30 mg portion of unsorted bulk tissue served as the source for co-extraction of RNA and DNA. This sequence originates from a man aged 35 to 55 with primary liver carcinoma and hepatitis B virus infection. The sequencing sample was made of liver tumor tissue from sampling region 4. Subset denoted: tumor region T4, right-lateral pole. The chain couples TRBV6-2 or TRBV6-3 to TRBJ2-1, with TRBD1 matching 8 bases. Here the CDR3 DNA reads TGTGCCAGCTGTTACACGTCCGGCACAGGGGGGTTCTTC. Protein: CASCYTSGTGGFF.